The next 10 T cell receptor beta chains were all read from a single sample in a study of T cell repertoires in cytomegalovirus infection. Their target antigens are unknown. TCRdb itself ran the reads through MiXCR, one entry per CDR3 protein. The sample yields about 220,000 distinct CDR3 sequences, approximately 38% seen once. The sequences come from CD8+ T cells from cultured PBMCs, collected from culture after CMV antigen stimulation. The origin of the receptors is a human donor in good health (CMV status not recorded). Some clones in this sample may be carry-over from other donors' samples.

The chain links TRBV7-6 to TRBJ1-2; D ambiguous. The V and J ends lost 5 bases and 14 bases respectively, with 21 bases between them. The germline V gene has CDR1 SGHVS and CDR2 FNYEAQ. The CDR3 is 13 amino acids. The CDR3 reads CASSPSPRELSTF. The CDR3 DNA follows: TGTGCCAGCAGCCCCTCTCCAAGGGAACTCTCTACCTTC. Filled out from reference TRBV7-6 and TRBJ1-2, the complete variable domain reads GAGVSQSPRYKVTKRGQDVALRCDPISGHVSLYWYRQALGQGPEFLTYFNYEAQQDKSGLPNDRFSAERPEGSISTLTIQRTEQRDSAMYRCASSPSPRELSTFGSGTRLTVV.

The chain carries TRBV7-6 and TRBJ2-2; 9 nucleotides align to TRBD1. Germline CDR1 and CDR2: SGHVS and FNYEAQ. This CDR3 has 16 amino acids. Trimming took 5 bases from V and 5 from J; bases not matched to a gene: 9. The DNA of the CDR3 is TGTGCCAGCAGCCTGGGACAGGGCTTTGGGACCGGGGAGCTGTTTTTT. Residues: CASSLGQGFGTGELFF.

This clonotype occurred many times. The J gene is TRBJ2-7, the V gene TRBV20-1; the match to TRBD2 covers 11 bases. V dropped 3 bases and J dropped 2; count of bases not matched to a gene: 6. Germline V lookup: CDR1 DFQATT, CDR2 SNEGSKA (reference sequence). The CDR3 is 15 amino acids. CDR3 amino acids: CSASQTSGTTYEQYF. In nucleotides, the CDR3 is TGCAGTGCTAGTCAGACTAGCGGGACAACCTACGAGCAGTACTTC.

The chain joins TRBV2 to TRBJ2-2; TRBD2 is a possible D gene (7 bases). Trimming removed 11 bases at V and 1 base at J, with 17 bases between. CDR3 length: 15 amino acids. Germline V gene lookup returns CDR1 SNHLY and CDR2 FYNNEI. The CDR3 coding sequence is TGTGCCTGGCCAGGGGAGGGGCAGAACACCGGGGAGCTGTTTTTT. Its protein product is CAWPGEGQNTGELFF.

The CDR3 DNA sequence: TGTGCCAGCCTAACAGGCCCCAGGCGCTACGAGCAGTACTTC. It translates to CASLTGPRRYEQYF. The rearrangement links TRBV2 to TRBJ2-7, with a weak D call TRBD1 (5 bases). V lost 8 bases and J lost 3, with 17 bases in between. The CDR3 extends over 14 amino acids. Per germline, CDR1 SNHLY and CDR2 FYNNEI.

V is TRBV28 and J is TRBJ2-1; tentatively, D is TRBD2 (6 bases). The CDR3 has 16 amino acids. V was shortened by 5 bases and J by 8 bases, with 22 bases between the two germline ends. Germline V CDR1 and CDR2: MDHEN, SYDVKM. In nucleotides, the CDR3 is TGTGCCAGCAGTCCCCCCCGGGACTTTGGAGTGGATGAGCAGTTCTTC. Translating it yields CASSPPRDFGVDEQFF.

This clonotype was recorded a few times. J is TRBJ1-2 and V is TRBV7-2; 12 bases map to TRBD1. Losses at the gene ends were 4 bases for V and 1 base for J; bases not matched to a gene: 4. This CDR3 contains 16 residues. Germline CDR1 reads SGHTA; CDR2 reads FQGNSA. CDR3 region: CASSSGQGASNYGYTF. The CDR3 bases are TGTGCCAGCAGCTCGGGACAGGGGGCAAGTAACTATGGCTACACCTTC.

This clonotype was counted a few times. The V gene is TRBV28, the J gene TRBJ1-1; D is unclear. The CDR3 is made up of 14 amino acids. Trimming left V 6 bases short and J 1 base short, with 12 bases between. The V gene's germline CDR1 is MDHEN and CDR2 SYDVKM. CDR3 sequence reads: CASRSPRENTEAFF. DNA for the CDR3: TGTGCCAGCAGGTCTCCCCGGGAGAACACTGAAGCTTTCTTT.

The chain employs TRBV28 and TRBJ2-7; D might be TRBD1 or TRBD2, each matching 5 bases. This CDR3 spans 15 amino acids. V was clipped by 7 bases and J by 2 bases, with 18 bases between them. The germline V gene encodes CDR1 MDHEN and CDR2 SYDVKM. Here the CDR3 DNA reads TGTGCCAGCACTAATTTGGGGACGGGTACCTACGAGCAGTACTTC. Translated, it gives CASTNLGTGTYEQYF.

This clonotype was observed a few times. The chain links TRBV7-9 to TRBJ2-7; possibly TRBD1 for D (6 bases). The CDR3 length is 14 residues. Germline CDR1 and CDR2: SEHNR and FQNEAQ (reference sequence). With 5 bases removed from V and 7 bases from J, the gap between germline ends came to 18 bases. Here the CDR3 reads CASSHPQGFDEQYF. The CDR3 DNA reads TGTGCCAGCAGCCATCCACAGGGTTTCGATGAGCAGTACTTC.